Listed below are T cell receptor beta chains from one sample, sequenced in a study of shared clonotypes between healthy human individuals. This table comes from immunoSEQ multiplex PCR, and its TCRdb copy is limited to in-frame clones, with some not included. The sample has roughly 2.1 million clones; under 95% are singletons. The sequenced sample was naive CD8+ T cells from PBMCs. Source of these receptors: a man between 18 and 29 years old in good health. Some clones in this sample may be carry-over from other donors' samples. Each CDR3 is given without its conserved first and last residue. Expanded clones get a size class; other rows say once, few or many, or leave the size out.

clone_size: .; v_call: TRBV30; cdr3_aa: AWSWGRGSNEQF
clone_size: .; v_call: TRBV11-2; cdr3_aa: ASSFSGISYNEQF
clone_size: .; v_call: TRBV4-1; cdr3_aa: ASSQVSMNTEAF
clone_size: once; v_call: TRBV6-1; cdr3_aa: ASSEGGGSRGNIQY
clone_size: .; v_call: TRBV7-6; cdr3_aa: ASSQKPGTRLT
clone_size: .; v_call: TRBV7-9; cdr3_aa: ASSRTGDQY
clone_size: .; v_call: TRBV28; cdr3_aa: ASSPTRDGYT
clone_size: .; v_call: TRBV27; cdr3_aa: ASSADRSTLYNEQF
clone_size: .; v_call: TRBV5-8; cdr3_aa: ASSLEGGWTEAF
clone_size: .; v_call: TRBV5-8; cdr3_aa: ASSPAGQGAGNEQF
clone_size: once; v_call: TRBV28; cdr3_aa: ASSPGGNEQF
clone_size: .; v_call: TRBV9; cdr3_aa: ASSPPHSPYEQY
clone_size: once; v_call: TRBV27; cdr3_aa: ASSPDYASEIYYEQY
clone_size: .; v_call: TRBV19; cdr3_aa: ASSDRGSNQPQH
clone_size: few; v_call: TRBV7-9; cdr3_aa: ASSLAPDEQF
clone_size: .; v_call: TRBV10-3; cdr3_aa: AISVAGVTYEQY
clone_size: .; v_call: TRBV29-1; cdr3_aa: SVRQGLNEKLF
clone_size: .; v_call: TRBV28; cdr3_aa: ASSRPINEQF
clone_size: .; v_call: TRBV7-2; cdr3_aa: ASSAGTSFYNEQF
clone_size: .; v_call: TRBV27; cdr3_aa: ASSLSQGANTEAF
clone_size: .; v_call: TRBV14; cdr3_aa: ASSHPGQTYYEQY
clone_size: once; v_call: TRBV28; cdr3_aa: ASSRARTGLTPSTDTQY
clone_size: .; v_call: TRBV29-1; cdr3_aa: SVELVSVRNEQF
clone_size: .; v_call: TRBV6-5; cdr3_aa: ASSKRKNYGYT
clone_size: .; v_call: TRBV11-3; cdr3_aa: ASSSRRQDTDTQY
clone_size: once; v_call: TRBV11-2; cdr3_aa: ASSLGAGVYEQY
clone_size: .; v_call: TRBV5-4; cdr3_aa: ASSSREGTDTQY
clone_size: .; v_call: TRBV11-3; cdr3_aa: ASSGRDVPYEQY
clone_size: .; v_call: TRBV4-1; cdr3_aa: ASSQSVASGELF
clone_size: .; v_call: TRBV28; cdr3_aa: ASSFSGRGGEQY
clone_size: .; v_call: TRBV7-9; cdr3_aa: ASSLSVGGTDTQY
clone_size: .; v_call: TRBV29-1; cdr3_aa: SVGEGTNSPLH
clone_size: .; v_call: TRBV6-5; cdr3_aa: ASSAGGADYEQY
clone_size: .; v_call: TRBV5-4; cdr3_aa: ASSYRPKNTEAF
clone_size: once; v_call: TRBV4-1; cdr3_aa: ASSQAGELF
clone_size: .; v_call: TRBV30; cdr3_aa: AALSADTEAF
clone_size: .; v_call: TRBV19; cdr3_aa: ASSTPETGATDTQY
clone_size: .; v_call: TRBV7-9; cdr3_aa: ASSLSGTGYNEQF
clone_size: .; v_call: TRBV11-2; cdr3_aa: ASSLPTSGRDYEQY
clone_size: .; v_call: TRBV5-1; cdr3_aa: ASSPDSRPYEQY
clone_size: .; v_call: TRBV4-3; cdr3_aa: ASSPRQRDYTGELF
clone_size: once; v_call: TRBV2; cdr3_aa: ASSKARGTPEQY
clone_size: once; v_call: TRBV2; cdr3_aa: ASSAGLGHVYEQY
clone_size: once; v_call: TRBV6-5; cdr3_aa: ASSFTPSGGNEQF
clone_size: .; v_call: TRBV7-9; cdr3_aa: ASSPPWRELLSYEQY
clone_size: .; v_call: TRBV7-9; cdr3_aa: ASSSEDRVWGFQETQY